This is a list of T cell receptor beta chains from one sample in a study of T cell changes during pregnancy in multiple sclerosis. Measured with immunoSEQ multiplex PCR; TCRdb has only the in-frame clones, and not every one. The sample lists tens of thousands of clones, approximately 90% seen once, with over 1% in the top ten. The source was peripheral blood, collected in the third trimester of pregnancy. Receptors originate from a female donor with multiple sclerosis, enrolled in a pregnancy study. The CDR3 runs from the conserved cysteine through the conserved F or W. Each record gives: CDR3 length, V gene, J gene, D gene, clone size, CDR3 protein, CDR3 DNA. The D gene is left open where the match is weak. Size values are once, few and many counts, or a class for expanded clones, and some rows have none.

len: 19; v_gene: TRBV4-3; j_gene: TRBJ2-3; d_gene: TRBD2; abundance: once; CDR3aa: CASSQEAPTSGTSLDTQYF; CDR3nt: TGCGCCAGCAGCCAAGAAGCCCCTACTAGCGGGACTAGTCTAGATACGCAGTATTTT
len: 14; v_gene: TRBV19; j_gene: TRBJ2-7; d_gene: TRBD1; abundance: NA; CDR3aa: CASSTSGTAYEQYF; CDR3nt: TGTGCCAGTAGTACCTCCGGGACAGCATACGAGCAGTACTTC
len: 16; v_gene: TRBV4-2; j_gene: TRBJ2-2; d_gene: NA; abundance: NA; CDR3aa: CASSQESGDLTGELFF; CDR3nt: TGTGCCAGCAGCCAAGAATCCGGGGATTTGACCGGGGAGCTGTTTTTT
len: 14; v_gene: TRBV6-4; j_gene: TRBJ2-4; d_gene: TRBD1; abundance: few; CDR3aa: CASSEGQGANIQYF; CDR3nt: TGTGCCAGCAGTGAGGGACAGGGGGCAAACATTCAGTACTTC
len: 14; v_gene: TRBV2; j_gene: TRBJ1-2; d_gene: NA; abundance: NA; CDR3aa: CASTGVRANYGYTF; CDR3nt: TGTGCCAGCACGGGGGTCAGAGCTAACTATGGCTACACCTTC
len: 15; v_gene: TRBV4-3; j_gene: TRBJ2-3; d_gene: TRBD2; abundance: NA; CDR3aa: CASSPRAGGTDTQYF; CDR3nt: TGCGCCAGCAGCCCCCGCGCGGGAGGAACAGATACGCAGTATTTT
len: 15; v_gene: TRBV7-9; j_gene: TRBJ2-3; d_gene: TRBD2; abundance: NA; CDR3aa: CASSLARGGTDTQYF; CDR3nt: TGTGCCAGCAGCTTAGCGAGGGGAGGGACAGATACGCAGTATTTT
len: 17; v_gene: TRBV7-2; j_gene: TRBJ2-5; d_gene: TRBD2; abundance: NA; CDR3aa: CASSSGLAGGFQETQYF; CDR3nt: TGTGCCAGCAGCTCGGGACTAGCGGGAGGTTTCCAAGAGACCCAGTACTTC
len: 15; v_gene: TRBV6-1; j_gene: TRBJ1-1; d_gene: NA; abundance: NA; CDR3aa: CASSEGAGTNTEAFF; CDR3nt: TGTGCCAGCAGTGAAGGGGCAGGTACGAACACTGAAGCTTTCTTT
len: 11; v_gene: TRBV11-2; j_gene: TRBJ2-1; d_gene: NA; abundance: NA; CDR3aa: CASSFYDEQFF; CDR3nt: TGTGCCAGCAGCTTCTACGATGAGCAGTTCTTC
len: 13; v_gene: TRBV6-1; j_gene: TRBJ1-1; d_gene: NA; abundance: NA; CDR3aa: CASSFGGETEAFF; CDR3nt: TGTGCCAGCAGTTTTGGAGGGGAAACTGAAGCTTTCTTT
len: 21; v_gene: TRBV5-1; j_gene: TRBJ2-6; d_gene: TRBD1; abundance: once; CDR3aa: CASSFTVTGGGNLSGANVLTF; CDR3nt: TGCGCCAGCAGCTTCACAGTGACAGGGGGCGGTAATCTCTCTGGGGCCAACGTCCTGACTTTC
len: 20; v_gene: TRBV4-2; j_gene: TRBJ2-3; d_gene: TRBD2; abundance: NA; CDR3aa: CASSQIGREGSPLSTDTQYF; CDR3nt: TGTGCCAGCAGCCAAATCGGGCGGGAGGGAAGCCCTCTTAGCACAGATACGCAGTATTTT
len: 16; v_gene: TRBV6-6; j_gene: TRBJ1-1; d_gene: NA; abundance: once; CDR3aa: CASSYTTGMGNTEAFF; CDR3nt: TGTGCCAGCAGTTACACCACAGGGATGGGGAACACTGAAGCTTTCTTT
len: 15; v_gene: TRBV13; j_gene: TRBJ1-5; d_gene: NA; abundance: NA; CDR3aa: CASSLGARAGQPQHF; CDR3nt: TGTGCCAGCAGCTTAGGCGCCAGGGCTGGTCAGCCCCAGCATTTT
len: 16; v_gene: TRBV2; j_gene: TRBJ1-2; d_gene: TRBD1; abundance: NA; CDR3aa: CASSEFGQDLLYGYTF; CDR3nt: TGTGCCAGCAGTGAGTTTGGACAGGACCTTCTCTATGGCTACACCTTC
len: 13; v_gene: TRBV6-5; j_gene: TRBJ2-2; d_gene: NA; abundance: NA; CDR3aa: CASSRGNAGELFF; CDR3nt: TGTGCCAGCAGCAGGGGAAATGCCGGGGAGCTGTTTTTT
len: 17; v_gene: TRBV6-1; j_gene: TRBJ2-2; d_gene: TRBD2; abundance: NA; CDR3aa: CASSEALTSGDTGELFF; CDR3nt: TGTGCCAGCAGTGAAGCGCTTACTAGCGGGGACACCGGGGAGCTGTTTTTT
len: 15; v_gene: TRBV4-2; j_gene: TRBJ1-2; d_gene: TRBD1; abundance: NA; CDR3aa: CASSQDMVAGGGYTF; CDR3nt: TGTGCCAGCAGCCAAGATATGGTAGCAGGGGGTGGCTACACCTTC
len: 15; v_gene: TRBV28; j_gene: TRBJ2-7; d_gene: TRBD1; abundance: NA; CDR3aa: CASSLLRQGPYEQYF; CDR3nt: TGTGCCAGCAGTTTACTGCGACAGGGGCCCTACGAGCAGTACTTC
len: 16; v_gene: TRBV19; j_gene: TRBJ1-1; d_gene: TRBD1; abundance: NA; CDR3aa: CASMIPPGTGDTEAFF; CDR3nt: TGTGCCAGTATGATTCCTCCCGGGACAGGGGACACTGAAGCTTTCTTT
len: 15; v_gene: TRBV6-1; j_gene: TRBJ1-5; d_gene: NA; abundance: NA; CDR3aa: CASSVSQGSNQPQHF; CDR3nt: TGTGCCAGCAGTGTGAGTCAGGGGAGCAATCAGCCCCAGCATTTT
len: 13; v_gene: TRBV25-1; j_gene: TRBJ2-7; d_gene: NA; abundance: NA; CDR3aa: CASSQQGPYEQYF; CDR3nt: TGTGCCAGCAGTCAACAGGGACCCTACGAGCAGTACTTC
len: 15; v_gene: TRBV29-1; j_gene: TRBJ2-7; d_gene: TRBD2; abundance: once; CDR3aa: CSVATQAGGTYEQYF; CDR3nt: TGCAGCGTCGCGACCCAAGCGGGAGGGACCTACGAGCAGTACTTC
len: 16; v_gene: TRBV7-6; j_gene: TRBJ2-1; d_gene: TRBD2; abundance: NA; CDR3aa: CASSLEGGSSYNEQFF; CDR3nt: TGTGCCAGCAGCTTAGAGGGCGGGAGCTCCTACAATGAGCAGTTCTTC
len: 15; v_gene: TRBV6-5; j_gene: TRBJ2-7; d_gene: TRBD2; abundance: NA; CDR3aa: CASRVQVGLAYEQYF; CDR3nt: TGTGCCAGCAGGGTACAAGTGGGACTAGCCTACGAGCAGTACTTC
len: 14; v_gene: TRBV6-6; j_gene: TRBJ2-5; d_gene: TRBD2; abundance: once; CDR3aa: CASSYWGGGETQYF; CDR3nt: TGTGCCAGCAGTTATTGGGGGGGTGGAGAGACCCAGTACTTC